This T cell receptor (beta chain) was sequenced for a study of blood T cell repertoires in COVID-19. As for the study in general: From the United States, Italy and Spain came samples of acute and convalescent COVID-19.

As handled by the study authors: Estimation of nucleated cell counts relied on the amplification of reference gene primers. Sequencing was performed with immunoSEQ multiplex PCR; in TCRdb, only in-frame clones are kept and a portion is missing. V and J calls and clone size come straight from that table; D and trimming were deduced from the DNA. The sample has about 200,000 clones, about nine tenths seen once; the top ten hold approximately 0.69%. Trimming removed 4 bases from V and 5 bases from J; junction bases left unmatched: 13. The CDR3 runs 16 residues. Germline CDR1 and CDR2: LGHDT and YNNKEL (reference sequence).

The rearrangement links TRBV3-1 (or the pseudogene TRBV3-2) to TRBJ2-5, with 7 bases lining up with TRBD2. The TCR was taken from a man aged 35-49 years with acute or convalescent COVID-19. The sample comprised peripheral blood. The CDR3 protein is CASSPRTIAGGETQYF. In DNA, the CDR3 is TGTGCCAGCAGCCCAAGGACTATAGCGGGCGGGGAGACCCAGTACTTC.